The source of this T cell receptor beta chain is a study of T cell responses to AZD1222 COVID-19 vaccine (dated by TCRdb to the early 2020s). About the study as a whole: Because spike-specific TCR depth and breadth did not differ between the two schedules, AZD1222 recipients who got a second dose at roughly 4 weeks were pooled with those who got a second dose at roughly 12 weeks. A total of 233 trial participants underwent TCR sequencing, of whom around 200 received two doses of AZD1222 and about 25 received two doses of the MenACWY control vaccine. Enrollment into the trials was organized by age into subgroups of 18-55, 56-69 and 70-plus years, and those subgroups contained roughly 150, 30 and 60 TCR-sequenced participants, respectively. Here is what the overall study found, with its caveats: After two AZD1222 doses, both the breadth and the depth of spike-specific TCRs were significantly higher than at day 0 and than in MenACWY recipients. Because no day 14 peak-response samples were available, the repertoires could be characterized only after the peak T cell response. Participants were mostly white British, with more females than males. The authors suggested clonal diversity may have been underestimated. Vaccine-associated CD4 TCRs spanned the whole spike protein, with dominant responses in regions 160-218 and 743-854. In the small 56-69-year group, the increase in depth fell short of significance, most likely because of low power. Conclusions about previously exposed vaccinees are limited, since just a handful of AZD1222 recipients were seropositive for SARS-CoV-2 at baseline. Reportedly, close to half of the unique spike-specific TCRs recognized epitopes lying outside the regions that are mutated in the B.1.351 and B.1.1.7 variants.

The CDR3 regions of human TCRbeta chains were analyzed by immunosequencing. In the source study's methods: TCRs in the repertoires were matched against a reference library of SARS-CoV-2-specific TCRs that had been generated with the MIRA antigen-specificity platform. Breadth was defined as the fraction of unique TCRs that were SARS-CoV-2-associated. Depth was defined as the fraction of total T cells that were SARS-CoV-2-associated. Using the MIRA data, every spike-specific TCR was mapped to the spike region that the TCR reacted to and assigned to either a CD4 or a CD8 class. Log10-transformed breadth and depth values were compared by one-way ANOVA with Sidak's multiple comparisons tests. TCRdb retrieved this table from immuneACCESS and kept in-frame rearrangements only. Not all clones are present; in checked studies, unresolved V genes account for under half, and no reason is known for the remainder. The DNA was the basis for D and trimming; V, J and clone size are from that table. For this sample there are fewer than 150,000 clones; approximately 90% appear just once. The top ten hold about 7.8% of the sample.

This clone was observed a handful of times. What this receptor recognizes is not known. No base quality values were provided; no much bigger clone lies one nucleotide off. Trimming takes 6 bases off V and 5 bases off J; junction bases not matched to a gene: 17. The germline V gene (reference sequence) provides CDR1 SGHNT and CDR2 YYREEE. Inclusive of the bounding cysteine and phenylalanine, the CDR3 is 17 residues long. Of all the DNA, just the CDR3 is kept, 51 bases in frame from base 1. The time point label, read with the paper, signifies: baseline before first vaccination. The vaccinee samples were drawn from two UK trials, COV001 and COV002, one of which was a single-blind randomized controlled phase 2/3 trial testing AZD1222 (ChAdOx1 nCoV-19) in healthy adults. For TCRbeta chain sequencing, PBMC samples from trial participants were taken at day 0 and at day 28 after the second dose.

This sequence uses TRBV5-4 and TRBJ1-2, with 9 middle bases fitting TRBD1. The receptor's source is an adult in good health. The source was peripheral blood, collected on day 0 of AZD1222 vaccination. The DNA reads TGTGCCAGCACCCCTGGGACAGGGCGCCCGGCGCTATATGGCTACACCTTC. Its translation is CASTPGTGRPALYGYTF.